The next 2 T cell receptor beta chains were all read from a single sample in a study of blood T cell repertoires in COVID-19 (dated by TCRdb to about 2020). The library came from the immunoSEQ multiplex PCR assay. Not all clones reach the TCRdb copy of this immuneACCESS table, which keeps in-frame sequences only. Checked studies attribute under half of the gap to unresolved V genes and leave the rest unexplained. The sample records about 250,000 clones, around 85% of which are singletons. Approximately 9.1% of the sample goes to the ten largest clones. Sequencing was performed on peripheral blood. The receptors were sampled from a man older than 75 with acute or convalescent COVID-19.

V usage is TRBV19 and J usage is TRBJ2-7; no definite D call. The CDR3 sequence is 13 residues long. Trimming pared 3 bases from V and 2 bases from J, leaving 8 bases between. Germline V lookup: CDR1 LNHDA, CDR2 SQIVND (reference sequence). CDR3 in amino acids: CASSIWAAYEQYF. CDR3 nucleotide sequence: TGTGCCAGTAGTATTTGGGCAGCCTACGAGCAGTACTTC.

The CDR3 coding sequence is TGTGCCAGCAGCTCACACCCGGGAACTGGAAACACCATATATTTT. Its protein is CASSSHPGTGNTIYF. The chain combines TRBV3-1 (or the pseudogene TRBV3-2) with TRBJ1-3, with D hard to call. Germline loops: CDR1 LGHDT, CDR2 YNNKEL (reference sequence). Trimming shortened V by 5 bases and J by 2 bases, and 13 bases separated the two germline ends. This CDR3 has 15 amino acids.